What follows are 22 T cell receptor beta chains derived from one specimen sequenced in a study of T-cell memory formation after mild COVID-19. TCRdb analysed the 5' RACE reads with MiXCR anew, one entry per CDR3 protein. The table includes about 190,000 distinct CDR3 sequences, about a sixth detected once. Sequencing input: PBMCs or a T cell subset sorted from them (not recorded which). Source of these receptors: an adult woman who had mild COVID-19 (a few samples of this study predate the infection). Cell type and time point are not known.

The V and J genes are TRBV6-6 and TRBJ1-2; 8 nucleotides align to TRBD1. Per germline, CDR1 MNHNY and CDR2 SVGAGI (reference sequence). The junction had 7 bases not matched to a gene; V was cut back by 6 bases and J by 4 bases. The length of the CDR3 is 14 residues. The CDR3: CASRQQGALYGYTF. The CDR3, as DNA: TGTGCCAGCAGGCAGCAGGGGGCTCTCTATGGCTACACCTTC.

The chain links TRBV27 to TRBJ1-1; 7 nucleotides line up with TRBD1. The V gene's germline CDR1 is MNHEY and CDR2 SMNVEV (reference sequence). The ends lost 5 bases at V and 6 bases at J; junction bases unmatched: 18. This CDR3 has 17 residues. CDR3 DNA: TGTGCCAGCAGTCCCCTTTCCCTCGGACAGGTCTTTTCTGAAGCTTTCTTT. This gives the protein CASSPLSLGQVFSEAFF.

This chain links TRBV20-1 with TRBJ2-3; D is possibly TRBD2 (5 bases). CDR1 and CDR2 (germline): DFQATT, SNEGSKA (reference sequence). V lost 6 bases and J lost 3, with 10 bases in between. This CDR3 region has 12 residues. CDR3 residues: CSAPGRTDTQYF. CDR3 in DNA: TGCAGTGCCCCGGGAAGGACAGATACGCAGTATTTT.

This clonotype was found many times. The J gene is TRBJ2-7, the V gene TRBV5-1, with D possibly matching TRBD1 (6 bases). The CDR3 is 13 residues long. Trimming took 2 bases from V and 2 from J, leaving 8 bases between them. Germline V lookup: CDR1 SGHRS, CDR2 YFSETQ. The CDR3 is CASSLGGTYEQYF. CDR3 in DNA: TGCGCCAGCAGCTTAGGGGGAACCTACGAGCAGTACTTC.

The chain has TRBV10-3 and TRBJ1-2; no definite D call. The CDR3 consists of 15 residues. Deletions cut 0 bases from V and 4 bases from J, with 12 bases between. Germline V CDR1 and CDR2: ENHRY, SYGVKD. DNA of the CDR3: TGTGCCATCAGTGAGTCCGGGCCGGTACCCTATGGCTACACCTTC. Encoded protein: CAISESGPVPYGYTF.

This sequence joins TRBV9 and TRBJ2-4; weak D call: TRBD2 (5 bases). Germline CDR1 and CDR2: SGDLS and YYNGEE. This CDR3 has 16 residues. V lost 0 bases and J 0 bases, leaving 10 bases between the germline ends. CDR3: CASSVAGNLAKNIQYF. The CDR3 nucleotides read TGTGCCAGCAGCGTAGCCGGGAACCTAGCCAAAAACATTCAGTACTTC.

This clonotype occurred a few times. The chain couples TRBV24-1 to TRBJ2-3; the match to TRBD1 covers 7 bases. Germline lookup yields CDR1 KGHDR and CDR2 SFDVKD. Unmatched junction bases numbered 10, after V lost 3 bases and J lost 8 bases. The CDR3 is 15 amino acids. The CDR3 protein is CATSDPGQTSGTQYF. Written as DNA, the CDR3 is TGTGCCACCAGTGATCCGGGACAGACCAGCGGTACGCAGTATTTT.

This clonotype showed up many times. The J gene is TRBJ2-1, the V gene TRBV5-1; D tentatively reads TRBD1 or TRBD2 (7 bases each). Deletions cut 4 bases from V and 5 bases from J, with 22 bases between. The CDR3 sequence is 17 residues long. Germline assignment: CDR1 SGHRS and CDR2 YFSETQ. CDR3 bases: TGCGCCAGCAGCGGAAGGAGGGGGGGGACAGTCAACAATGAGCAGTTCTTC. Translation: CASSGRRGGTVNNEQFF. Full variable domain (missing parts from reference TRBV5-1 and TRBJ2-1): KAGVTQTPRYLIKTRGQQVTLSCSPISGHRSVSWYQQTPGQGLQFLFEYFSETQRNKGNFPGRFSGRQFSNSRSEMNVSTLELGDSALYLCASSGRRGGTVNNEQFFGPGTRLTVL.

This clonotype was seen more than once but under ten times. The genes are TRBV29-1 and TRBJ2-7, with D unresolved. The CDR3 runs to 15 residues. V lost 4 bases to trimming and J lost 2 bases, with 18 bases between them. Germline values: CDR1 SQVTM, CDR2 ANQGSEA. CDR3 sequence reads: CSVAHRLAIPYEQYF. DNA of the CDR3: TGCAGCGTTGCTCATCGACTGGCGATCCCCTACGAGCAGTACTTC.

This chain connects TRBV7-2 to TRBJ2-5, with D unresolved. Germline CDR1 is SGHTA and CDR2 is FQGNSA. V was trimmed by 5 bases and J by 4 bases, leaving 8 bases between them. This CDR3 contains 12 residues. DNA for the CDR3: TGTGCCAGCAGCCACCCCGTAGAGACCCAGTACTTC. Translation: CASSHPVETQYF.

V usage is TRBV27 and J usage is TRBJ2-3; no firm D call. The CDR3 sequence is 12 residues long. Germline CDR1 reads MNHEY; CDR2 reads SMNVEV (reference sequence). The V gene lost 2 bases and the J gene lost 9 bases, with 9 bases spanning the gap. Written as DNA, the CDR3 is TGTGCCAGCAGTTTACCCCGGAAGACGCAGTATTTT. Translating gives CASSLPRKTQYF.

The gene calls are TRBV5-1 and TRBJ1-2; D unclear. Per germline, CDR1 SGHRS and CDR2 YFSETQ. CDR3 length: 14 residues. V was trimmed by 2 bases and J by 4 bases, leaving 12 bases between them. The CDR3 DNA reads TGCGCCAGCAGCTTTCGGGAGCGGGGCTATGGCTACACCTTC. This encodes CASSFRERGYGYTF.

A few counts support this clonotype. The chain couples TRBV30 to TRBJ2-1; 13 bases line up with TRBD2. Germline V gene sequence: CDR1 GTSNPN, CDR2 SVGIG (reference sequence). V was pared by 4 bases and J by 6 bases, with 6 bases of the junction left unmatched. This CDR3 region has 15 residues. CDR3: CAWTPGTSGTNEQFF. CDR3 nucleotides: TGTGCCTGGACCCCCGGGACTAGCGGGACCAATGAGCAGTTCTTC.

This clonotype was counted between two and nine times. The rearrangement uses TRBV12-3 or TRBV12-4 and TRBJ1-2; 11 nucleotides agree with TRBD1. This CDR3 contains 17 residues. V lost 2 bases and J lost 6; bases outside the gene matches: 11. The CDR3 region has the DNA TGTGCCAGCAGTTTATCGCGGGACAGGGGGGTGTTTCATGGCTACACCTTC. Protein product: CASSLSRDRGVFHGYTF.

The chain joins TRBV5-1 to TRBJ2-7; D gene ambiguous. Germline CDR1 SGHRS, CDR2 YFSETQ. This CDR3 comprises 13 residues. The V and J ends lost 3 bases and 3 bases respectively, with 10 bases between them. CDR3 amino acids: CASSSYTDYEQYF. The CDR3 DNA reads TGCGCCAGCAGCTCATACACAGACTACGAGCAGTACTTC.

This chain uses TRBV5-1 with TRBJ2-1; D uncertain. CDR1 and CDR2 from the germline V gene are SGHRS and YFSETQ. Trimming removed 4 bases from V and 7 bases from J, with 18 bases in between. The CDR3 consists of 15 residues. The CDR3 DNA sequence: TGCGCCAGCAGCGCCGAGGTTGGGATTTGGAATGAGCAGTTCTTC. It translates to CASSAEVGIWNEQFF.

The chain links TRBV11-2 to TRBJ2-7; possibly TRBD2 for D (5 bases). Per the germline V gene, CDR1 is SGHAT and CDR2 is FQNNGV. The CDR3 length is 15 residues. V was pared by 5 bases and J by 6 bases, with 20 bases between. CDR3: CASSTPLREPLEQYF. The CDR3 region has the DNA TGTGCCAGCAGCACCCCCCTCCGGGAACCCCTCGAGCAGTACTTC.

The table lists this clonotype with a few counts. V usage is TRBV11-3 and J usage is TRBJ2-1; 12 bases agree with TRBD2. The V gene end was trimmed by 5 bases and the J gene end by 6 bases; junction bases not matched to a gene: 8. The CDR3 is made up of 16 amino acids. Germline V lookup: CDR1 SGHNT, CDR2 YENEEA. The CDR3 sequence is CASSQNLAGGLNEQFF. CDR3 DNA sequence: TGTGCCAGCAGCCAGAATCTAGCGGGGGGGCTCAATGAGCAGTTCTTC.

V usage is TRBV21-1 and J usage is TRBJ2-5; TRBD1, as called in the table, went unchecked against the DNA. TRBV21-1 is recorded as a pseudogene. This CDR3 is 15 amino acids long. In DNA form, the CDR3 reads TGTGCCAGCAGCATACGCCCGGCGCGGAATGAGACCCAGTACTTC. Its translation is CASSIRPARNETQYF.

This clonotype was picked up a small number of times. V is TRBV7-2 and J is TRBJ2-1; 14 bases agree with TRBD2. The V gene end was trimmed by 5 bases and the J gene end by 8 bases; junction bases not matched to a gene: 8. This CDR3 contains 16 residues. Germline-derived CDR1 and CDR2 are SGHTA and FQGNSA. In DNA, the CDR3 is TGTGCCAGCAGCCTCAGACTAGCGGGGGGGCTTGATGAGCAGTTCTTC. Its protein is CASSLRLAGGLDEQFF. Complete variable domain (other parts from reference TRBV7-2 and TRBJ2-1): GAGVSQSPSNKVTEKGKDVELRCDPISGHTALYWYRQSLGQGLEFLIYFQGNSAPDKSGLPSDRFSAERTGGSVSTLTIQRTQQEDSAVYLCASSLRLAGGLDEQFFGPGTRLTVL.

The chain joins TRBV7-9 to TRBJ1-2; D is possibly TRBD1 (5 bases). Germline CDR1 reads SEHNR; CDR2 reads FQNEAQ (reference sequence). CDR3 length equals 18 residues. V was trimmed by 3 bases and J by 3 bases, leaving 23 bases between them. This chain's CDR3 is CASSFLSLRGARDYGYTF. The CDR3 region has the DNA TGTGCCAGCAGCTTCCTCTCCCTCCGCGGGGCTAGGGACTATGGCTACACCTTC.

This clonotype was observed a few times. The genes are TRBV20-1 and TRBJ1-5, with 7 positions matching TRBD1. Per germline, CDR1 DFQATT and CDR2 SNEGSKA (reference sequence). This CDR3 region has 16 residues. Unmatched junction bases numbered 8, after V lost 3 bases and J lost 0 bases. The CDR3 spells CSARIQGPYSNQPQHF. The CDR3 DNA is TGCAGTGCTAGGATACAGGGGCCCTATAGCAATCAGCCCCAGCATTTT.